This T cell receptor beta chain emerged from a study of cytomegalovirus exposure and HLA in healthy donors. Study-wide findings and caveats: About 90% or about 30% of the time was how often most TCR beta V segments were productive, according to an earlier analysis. Per published reports, the classifier diagnosed cytomegalovirus status with high specificity and sensitivity. TCR beta chain V- and J-gene trimming was linked, in a later analysis, to a missense variant in DCLRE1C.

The CDR3 spans 14 residues. The germline CDR1 and CDR2 sequences are MNHEY and SVGAGI. Trimming took 4 bases from V and 3 from J, leaving 12 bases between them. This PCR relied on a set of 60 Vbeta primers and 13 Jbeta primers. Assay: immunoSEQ multiplex PCR; the TCRdb copy retains only in-frame clones and omits some. The sample has 100,000 to 150,000 clones. Comment on this clone: Its antigen is currently unknown.

The chain recombines TRBV6-5 with TRBJ1-1; TRBD1 might be the D (5 bases). This sequence was found in a man in his late teens or twenties in good health and CMV-seronegative. Sequencing was done on a sample of PBMCs. CDR3 DNA: TGTGCCAGCAGTTTCGACCCGGGGGACACTGAAGCTTTCTTT. Protein sequence: CASSFDPGDTEAFF.